This entry concerns a single T cell receptor (beta chain). The clone's antigen remains unknown. One base away there is no much larger clone; base qualities are not given. The sample is drawn from a study of Ad26.COV2.S vaccination and SARS-CoV-2 variants (dated by TCRdb to about 2021). Context from the whole study: Donors in the vaccine arm were drawn from COV1001, a phase I-IIa trial of Ad26.COV2.S in healthy adults that was multicentre, randomized, double-blind and placebo-controlled. Ad26.COV2.S was administered intramuscularly at 5 x 10^10 or 1 x 10^11 viral particles, either as a single shot or as two shots given 56 days apart. Trial participants were randomized into five groups of five: low-dose or high-dose Ad26.COV2.S given once or twice, or placebo on both occasions. Investigators did not know the trial group allocation while performing experiments and assessing outcomes. Sequencing of the TCRbeta repertoire served to evaluate the specificity and breadth of SARS-CoV-2-reactive T cell receptors following Ad26.COV2.S vaccination. The TCR-sequenced set comprised about 32 samples: some 20 Ad26.COV2.S vaccine recipients, 5 placebo recipients and 8 SARS-CoV-2 convalescent individuals. On the study overall, not on this receptor specifically: According to the authors, total T cell responses may have been underestimated by the TCR breadth and depth analyses. The study lacked the statistical power to compare responses across vaccine doses or regimens. Substantial breadth of spike-specific CD8+ and CD4+ T cell responses was reported after vaccination. Vaccine and placebo recipients had similar non-spike TCR breadth, a finding consistent with the vaccine containing only spike. Compared with placebo recipients, Ad26.COV2.S recipients showed higher spike-specific TCR breadth (P = 0.0014).

TCRbeta CDR3 regions were sequenced with the immunoSEQ Assay. After extraction, genomic DNA underwent amplification by bias-controlled multiplex PCR, followed by high-throughput sequencing. For the original study's pipeline: Collapsing and filtering of sequences were performed to quantify the absolute abundance of each unique TCRbeta CDR3 region. T cell fraction was estimated by normalization of TCRbeta template counts to usable DNA, with usable DNA being measured through amplification of reference genes present in all nucleated cells. Repertoire TCRs were annotated as SARS-CoV-2-specific by exact matching of V gene, CDR3 amino acid sequence and J gene to a known reactive TCR set. MIRA supplied the reference SARS-CoV-2 TCR set, which was filtered for enrichment in COVID-19-positive ImmuneCODE repertoires so that public or cross-reactive TCRs were removed. Drawing on the MIRA antigens, annotated TCRs were analysed further at the level of specific ORF or position within ORF. Breadth was defined as annotated unique rearrangements over total unique productive rearrangements; depth was the summed frequency of those rearrangements. Two-sided Wilcoxon rank-sum tests were applied when comparing TCR breadth between groups. As stored in TCRdb, this immuneACCESS dataset retains in-frame rearrangements with V and J assigned. A fraction of the clones does not appear; measured against another copy, unresolved V genes explain less than half of the discrepancy, and the remainder lacks a known reason. V and J calls and clone size are as listed in that table; D and trimming were resolved from the DNA. In all, the sample holds around 300,000 clones, and about 88% of those were seen once. The ten largest make up roughly 10% of the sample.

The CDR3 goes from the cysteine to the phenylalanine over 12 residues. Only the CDR3 portion is preserved as DNA: 36 bases, with reading frame beginning at the first base. In the germline V gene (reference sequence), CDR1 corresponds to MNHEY and CDR2 to SMNVEV. V was cut back by 6 bases and J by 5 bases, leaving a gap of 7 bases between them. According to the study, the label for this sample's treatment or condition signals: 15 to 20 received Ad26.COV2.S at low or high dose, single or two shots; about 5 received placebo; per-sample allocation not given. For vaccine and placebo recipients, repertoires were sequenced using samples collected on day 63 after the first injection. Between 29 July and 7 August 2020, Cohort 1b enrolled around 25 adults aged 18-55 years at one site in Boston, USA. Ad26.COV2.S was a replication-incompetent adenovirus type 26 vector that expressed a prefusion-stabilized SARS-CoV-2 spike protein derived from the original Wuhan strain.

The chain uses TRBV27 and TRBJ1-4, with the D gene too uncertain to name. The sequence was obtained from a person between 18 and 65 years old who received the Ad26.COV2.S COVID-19 vaccine or a placebo. The sample was peripheral blood, taken in a trial of Ad26.COV2.S vaccine versus placebo. The nucleotide sequence is TGTGCCAGCAGAGCCCGGAATGAAAAACTGTTTTTT. Its coded protein is CASRARNEKLFF.